Sequencing of this T cell receptor beta chain was carried out in a study of blood T cell repertoires in COVID-19 (dated by TCRdb to 2020 to 2021). Broadly, across the study: The collaborator samples originated in the United States, Italy and Spain and spanned the acute and convalescent phases of COVID-19. Samples were obtained from the ongoing ImmuneRACE study (first 160 participants) and from about 1,300 subjects provided by 6 global collaborators. Deeply sampled blood TCRbeta repertoires from subjects exposed to, actively infected with, or recovered from COVID-19 were included in the dataset. The prospective study material was composed of cDNA or gDNA derived from T cells, B-cell-depleted T cells, or PBMCs. Sample metadata almost always included a de-identified subject ID, COVID-19 status, age in years and sex. Where available, HLA class I and class II types were taken from metadata supplied by the sample provider and were not determined by assay-based typing. The repertoires were made available in a free public database intended to serve as a resource for research on the immune response to SARS-CoV-2. The paper as a whole reports these results and caveats: The quantity of clinical and demographic metadata differed by source and by participant and was supplied without curation.

On this clone: Its binding antigen is unknown. The record has no base qualities; no much larger clone is one base away.

V loses 6 bases, J loses 2 bases, and the germline ends lie 11 bases apart. The cysteine opens and the phenylalanine closes a CDR3 of 14 amino acids. Only the CDR3 DNA stays, 42 bases, in frame from base 1. As encoded in the germline V gene (reference sequence), CDR1 is LNHDA while CDR2 is SQIVND. The immunoSEQ Assay, a bias-controlled multiplex PCR, was used to amplify TCRbeta CDR3 regions from genomic DNA. Regarding the original processing steps: Within the assay, amplification of reference gene primers was used to estimate how many nucleated cells each sample contained. To quantify the absolute abundance of each unique TCRbeta CDR3 rearrangement, sequence reads were collapsed and filtered. For each sample, productive Simpson clonality was calculated as the square root of Simpson's diversity index over productive rearrangements. What TCRdb holds here is the immuneACCESS table cut down to in-frame rearrangements. Part of the clones is not present; checked against another copy, under half of the missing clones reflect an unresolved V gene, and the others are unexplained. V, J and clone size reflect that table, while D and trimming were determined from the DNA. Counted in this sample were about 100,000 clones; around 88% of them appeared once. The top ten clonotypes cover more than 7% of the sample.

Each collaborating institution followed its own protocols to collect whole blood in K2EDTA tubes. Collaborator samples were shipped for TCRbeta analysis as frozen whole blood, isolated PBMCs, or DNA extracted from either sample type. This clonotype was sampled from a man in his 60s with acute or convalescent COVID-19. The specimen was peripheral blood. This chain joins TRBV19 to TRBJ1-5; the D gene is possibly TRBD1, with 5 bases matching. The CDR3 corresponds to CASRAGFGNQPQHF. The sequence in DNA is TGTGCCAGTAGGGCAGGGTTCGGCAATCAGCCCCAGCATTTT.